The rows below give T cell receptor beta chains drawn from one sample of a study of blood T cell repertoires in COVID-19. The data were produced by immunoSEQ multiplex PCR, yet TCRdb's version contains in-frame clones alone and is incomplete. The sample contains 150,000 to 200,000 clones, roughly 79% of which appear only once. Sequenced input: peripheral blood. These receptors were obtained from a woman aged 80 or over with COVID-19, enrolled during active disease. Both conserved end residues are part of each CDR3. The D gene is left open where the match is weak. For some rows the clone size is stated as once, few or many, or as a class when expanded; others skip it.

J,D,size,V,CDR3,DNA
TRBJ1-2,TRBD1,NA,TRBV19,CASSILRTGTTYGYTF,TGTGCCAGTAGTATACTAAGGACAGGGACAACCTATGGCTACACCTTC
TRBJ1-1,TRBD1,NA,TRBV14,CASSTTGTPGAFF,TGTGCCAGCAGCACGACAGGGACTCCCGGAGCTTTCTTT
TRBJ2-7,TRBD2,NA,TRBV6-2/TRBV6-3,CASSTTSGRRSHEQYF,TGTGCCAGCAGTACGACTAGCGGGAGAAGATCCCACGAGCAGTACTTC
TRBJ2-2,TRBD1,NA,TRBV19,CASSSGTANTGELFF,TGTGCCAGTAGTTCCGGGACAGCGAACACCGGGGAGCTGTTTTTT
TRBJ1-1,TRBD1,NA,TRBV2,CASSRDRSMNTEAFF,TGTGCCAGCAGCAGGGACAGGAGCATGAACACTGAAGCTTTCTTT
TRBJ2-7,NA,NA,TRBV3-1/TRBV3-2,CASSPRLGSSYEQYF,TGTGCCAGCAGCCCCCGGTTGGGCAGCTCCTACGAGCAGTACTTC
TRBJ2-7,NA,NA,TRBV6-5,CASRLTEYEQYF,TGTGCCAGCAGGTTGACAGAGTACGAGCAGTACTTC
TRBJ1-2,NA,NA,TRBV29-1,CSVSQGSYGYTF,TGCAGCGTCTCACAGGGTTCCTATGGCTACACCTTC
TRBJ1-3,NA,NA,TRBV6-2/TRBV6-3,CASSYASTWSGNTIYF,TGTGCCAGCAGTTACGCGTCTACTTGGTCTGGAAACACCATATATTTT
TRBJ2-5,TRBD2,NA,TRBV6-2/TRBV6-3,CASSWTSGGQETQYF,TGTGCCAGCAGTTGGACTAGCGGAGGACAAGAGACCCAGTACTTC
TRBJ2-3,NA,NA,TRBV19,CASSMPPADTQYF,TGTGCCAGTAGTATGCCCCCTGCGGATACGCAGTATTTT
TRBJ1-3,TRBD1,NA,TRBV7-2,CASSLDRGPGNTIYF,TGTGCCAGCAGCTTAGACAGGGGACCTGGAAACACCATATATTTT
TRBJ2-2,TRBD2,NA,TRBV7-2,CASSSREGQNTGELFF,TGTGCCAGCAGCTCTCGGGAGGGTCAGAACACCGGGGAGCTGTTTTTT
TRBJ2-3,TRBD2,NA,TRBV25-1,CASSEGLAVPDTQYF,TGTGCCAGCAGTGAAGGGCTAGCGGTCCCAGATACGCAGTATTTT
TRBJ2-5,TRBD2,few,TRBV6-2/TRBV6-3,CASSLAGTQYF,TGTGCCAGCAGTCTAGCGGGGACCCAGTACTTC
TRBJ2-7,NA,NA,TRBV5-4,CASRKTGSAYEQYF,TGTGCCAGCAGAAAAACAGGGTCGGCCTACGAGCAGTACTTC
TRBJ1-5,NA,once,TRBV19,CASTTRRGGISNQPQHF,TGTGCCAGTACTACCCGCCGGGGGGGGATTAGCAATCAGCCCCAGCATTTT
TRBJ2-7,TRBD2,few,TRBV28,CASSLTSGILYEQYF,TGTGCCAGCAGTTTGACTAGCGGGATTCTCTACGAGCAGTACTTC
TRBJ2-4,TRBD2,NA,TRBV10-3,CAISESGLAGGRAKNIQYF,TGTGCCATCAGTGAGTCGGGACTAGCGGGAGGGCGAGCCAAAAACATTCAGTACTTC
TRBJ1-2,TRBD1,NA,TRBV19,CASSIGQGATYGYTF,TGTGCCAGTAGTATAGGACAGGGGGCAACCTATGGCTACACCTTC
TRBJ1-1,TRBD1,NA,TRBV6-6,CASTKGGLGTEAFF,TGTGCCAGCACCAAAGGGGGCTTGGGGACTGAAGCTTTCTTT
TRBJ1-2,TRBD1,few,TRBV4-3,CASRPTQGADYGYTF,TGCGCCAGCAGGCCTACCCAGGGGGCCGACTATGGCTACACCTTC
TRBJ1-2,NA,NA,TRBV5-4,CASSTGSRSGYTF,TGTGCCAGCAGCACAGGGTCACGGAGTGGCTACACCTTC
TRBJ1-4,NA,NA,TRBV5-1,CASSLEGRAEKLFF,TGCGCCAGCAGCTTGGAAGGCAGGGCTGAAAAACTGTTTTTT
TRBJ1-2,NA,NA,TRBV3-1/TRBV3-2,CASTQWGHGYTF,TGTGCCAGCACCCAGTGGGGGCATGGCTACACCTTC
TRBJ2-7,TRBD2,NA,TRBV10-3,CAINKAGGFDEQYF,TGTGCCATCAACAAAGCGGGAGGATTCGACGAGCAGTACTTC
TRBJ1-2,NA,few,TRBV7-2,CASSLVLRDGYTF,TGTGCCAGCAGCTTAGTGTTGCGGGATGGCTACACCTTC
TRBJ1-4,TRBD1,NA,TRBV27,CASSLSLTGQVNEKLFF,TGTGCCAGCAGTTTATCCTTAACGGGACAGGTTAATGAAAAACTGTTTTTT
TRBJ1-1,NA,NA,TRBV14,CASSQGLRTEAFF,TGTGCCAGCAGCCAAGGTTTGAGGACAGAAGCTTTCTTT
TRBJ2-7,TRBD1,NA,TRBV5-1,CASSARDSVRYEQYF,TGCGCCAGCAGCGCCCGGGACAGCGTCCGCTACGAGCAGTACTTC
TRBJ1-1,TRBD1,few,TRBV27,CASSQLGRQGTEAFF,TGTGCCAGCAGCCAGCTAGGGAGACAGGGCACTGAAGCTTTCTTT
TRBJ1-1,TRBD1,NA,TRBV13,CASSSAYRGVAFF,TGTGCCAGCAGCTCTGCTTACAGGGGAGTTGCTTTCTTT
TRBJ1-2,TRBD1,NA,TRBV13,CASSLRQGSYTF,TGTGCCAGCAGCTTAAGACAGGGGTCCTACACCTTC
TRBJ2-2,TRBD1,NA,TRBV6-6,CASVGQGAYTGELFF,TGTGCCAGCGTCGGACAGGGGGCTTACACCGGGGAGCTGTTTTTT
TRBJ2-3,NA,NA,TRBV28,CASSFPSPDTQYF,TGTGCCAGCAGTTTCCCTAGCCCAGATACGCAGTATTTT
TRBJ1-5,TRBD1,NA,TRBV7-9,CASSLGQGLGQPQHF,TGTGCCAGCAGCTTAGGACAGGGGCTTGGTCAGCCCCAGCATTTT
TRBJ2-3,NA,NA,TRBV11-2,CASSLDLSDTQYF,TGTGCCAGCAGCTTAGATCTGTCAGATACGCAGTATTTT
TRBJ2-2,TRBD1,NA,TRBV5-4,CASSRGTGGTGELFF,TGTGCCAGCAGCCGAGGGACAGGGGGGACCGGGGAGCTGTTTTTT
TRBJ2-7,TRBD2,NA,TRBV10-2,CASSDPNLLAGASYEQYF,TGCGCCAGCAGTGATCCGAATCTTCTAGCGGGAGCCTCCTACGAGCAGTACTTC
TRBJ1-4,NA,NA,TRBV6-6,CASSPLNSKLFF,TGTGCCAGCAGCCCCCTAAACAGTAAACTGTTTTTT
TRBJ2-3,TRBD2,NA,TRBV10-3,CAISGSSGGTDTQYF,TGTGCCATCAGTGGGAGTAGCGGGGGCACAGATACGCAGTATTTT
TRBJ2-7,NA,NA,TRBV6-5,CASTSVGQPYEQYF,TGTGCCAGCACCTCCGTTGGGCAGCCTTACGAGCAGTACTTC
TRBJ2-1,NA,NA,TRBV12-3/TRBV12-4,CASSLGQYNEQFF,TGTGCCAGCAGTTTAGGGCAGTACAATGAGCAGTTCTTC